This T cell receptor (beta chain) was recovered during a study of Graves' ophthalmopathy and Graves' hyperthyroidism. Overall study results and limits: The model reached roughly 71% sensitivity and around 74% specificity for predicting ophthalmopathy progression.

The ends were cut back, 7 bases at V and 6 bases at J, with 21 bases in the middle. The germline V gene has CDR1 SEHNR and CDR2 FQNEAQ (reference sequence). The CDR3 contains 16 residues. This clonotype was detected many times. What it binds is not known. RNA transcripts provided the template for amplifying TCR beta CDR3 regions. The authors performed first-round RT-PCR with HTBI primers and then a second-round multiplex PCR. MiXCR, applied by TCRdb to the multiplex PCR reads, yields one record per CDR3 protein. The table includes over a million distinct CDR3 sequences, about 35% detected once. The chain has TRBV7-9 and TRBJ2-2, with a weak D call TRBD1 (6 bases). Sequenced: peripheral blood or thyroid tissue (not recorded which). This TCR came from an adult man with Graves' hyperthyroidism. This CDR3 is CASTPRTQGTAGELFF. The CDR3 DNA is TGTGCCAGCACCCCTAGGACGCAGGGGACCGCCGGGGAGCTGTTTTTT.